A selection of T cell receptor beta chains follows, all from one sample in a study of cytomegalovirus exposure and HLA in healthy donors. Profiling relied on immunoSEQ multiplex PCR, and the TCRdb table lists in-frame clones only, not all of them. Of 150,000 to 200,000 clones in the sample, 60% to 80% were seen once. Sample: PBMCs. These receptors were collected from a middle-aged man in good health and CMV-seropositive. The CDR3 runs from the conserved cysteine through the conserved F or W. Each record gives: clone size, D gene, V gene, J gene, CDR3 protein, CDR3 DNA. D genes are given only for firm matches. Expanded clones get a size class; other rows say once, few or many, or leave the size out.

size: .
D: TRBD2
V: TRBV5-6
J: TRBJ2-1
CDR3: CASSGGRLTYNEQFF
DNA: TGTGCCAGCAGCGGCGGGAGGCTGACCTACAATGAGCAGTTCTTC

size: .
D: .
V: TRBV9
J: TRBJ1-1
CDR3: CASSVYPGGSTEAFF
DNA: TGTGCCAGCAGCGTATATCCGGGGGGGAGCACTGAAGCTTTCTTT

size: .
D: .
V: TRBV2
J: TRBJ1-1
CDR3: CASRLSTEAFF
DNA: TGTGCCAGCAGGTTGAGCACTGAAGCTTTCTTT

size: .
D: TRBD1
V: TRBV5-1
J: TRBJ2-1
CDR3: CASSLGLYGTGTYNEQFF
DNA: TGCGCCAGCAGCTTGGGTTTGTATGGGACAGGGACCTACAATGAGCAGTTCTTC

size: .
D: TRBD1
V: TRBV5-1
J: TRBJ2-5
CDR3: CASSSGQGDKTQYF
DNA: TGCGCCAGCAGCTCGGGACAGGGGGACAAGACCCAGTACTTC

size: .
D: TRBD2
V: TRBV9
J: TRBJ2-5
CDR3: CASSVGERGGSRETQYF
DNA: TGTGCCAGCAGCGTAGGAGAGCGGGGGGGGTCTCGTGAGACCCAGTACTTC

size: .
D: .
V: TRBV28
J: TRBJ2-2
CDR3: CASSQRIQGNTGELFF
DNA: TGTGCCAGCAGCCAAAGAATACAGGGTAACACCGGGGAGCTGTTTTTT

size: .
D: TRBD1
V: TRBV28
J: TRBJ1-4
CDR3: CASSLGQYYNEKLFF
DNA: TGTGCCAGCAGTTTGGGACAGTACTATAATGAAAAACTGTTTTTT

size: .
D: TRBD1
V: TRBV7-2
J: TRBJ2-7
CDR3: CASSTRQGIYEQYF
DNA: TGTGCCAGCAGCACCAGACAGGGGATCTACGAGCAGTACTTC

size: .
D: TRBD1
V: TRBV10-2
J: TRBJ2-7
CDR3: CASSEGTGGYEQYF
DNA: TGCGCCAGCAGTGAGGGGACAGGGGGCTACGAGCAGTACTTC

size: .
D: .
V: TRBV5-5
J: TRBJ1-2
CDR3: CASSIMDRHSAAAGYTF
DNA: TGTGCCAGCAGCATAATGGACAGACATTCAGCGGCGGCTGGCTACACCTTC

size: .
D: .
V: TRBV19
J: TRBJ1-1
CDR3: CASSIIRGIGFTEAFF
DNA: TGTGCCAGTAGCATTATCCGGGGTATAGGTTTCACTGAAGCTTTCTTT

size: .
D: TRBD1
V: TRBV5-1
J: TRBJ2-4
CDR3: CASSMDRIKNIQYF
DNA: TGCGCCAGCAGCATGGACAGGATTAAAAACATTCAGTACTTC

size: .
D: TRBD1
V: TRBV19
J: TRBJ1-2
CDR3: CASTPGGDRVGGYTF
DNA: TGTGCCAGTACCCCAGGGGGAGACAGGGTTGGAGGCTACACCTTC

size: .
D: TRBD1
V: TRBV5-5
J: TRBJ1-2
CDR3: CASSRTLGQDKNGYTF
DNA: TGTGCCAGCAGCCGGACTCTCGGACAGGACAAGAATGGCTACACCTTC

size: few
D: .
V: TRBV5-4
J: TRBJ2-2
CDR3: CASSSGNLNTGELFF
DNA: TGTGCCAGCAGTTCGGGGAATCTGAACACCGGGGAGCTGTTTTTT

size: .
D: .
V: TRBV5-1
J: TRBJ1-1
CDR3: CASSSGILNTEAFF
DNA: TGCGCCAGCAGCTCCGGGATTCTGAACACTGAAGCTTTCTTT

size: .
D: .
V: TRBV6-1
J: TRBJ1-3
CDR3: CASSEAGHPNTIYF
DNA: TGTGCCAGCAGTGAAGCGGGACACCCGAACACCATATATTTT

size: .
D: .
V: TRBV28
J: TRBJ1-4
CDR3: CASSLYAGDNEKLFF
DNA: TGTGCCAGCAGTTTATACGCAGGGGATAATGAAAAACTGTTTTTT

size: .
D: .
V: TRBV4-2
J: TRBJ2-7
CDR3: CASSQDQGSFYEQYF
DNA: TGTGCCAGCAGCCAAGATCAGGGAAGCTTTTACGAGCAGTACTTC

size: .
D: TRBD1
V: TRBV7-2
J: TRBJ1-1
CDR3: CASTITDRASEAFF
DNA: TGTGCCAGCACCATAACAGACAGGGCTTCGGAAGCTTTCTTT

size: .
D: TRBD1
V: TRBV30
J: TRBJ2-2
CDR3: CASRTGYSDTGELFF
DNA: TGTGCCTCCCGGACAGGGTACTCGGACACCGGGGAGCTGTTTTTT

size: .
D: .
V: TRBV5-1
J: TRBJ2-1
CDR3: CASRGGEYSYNEQFF
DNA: TGCGCCAGCAGGGGCGGGGAGTACTCCTACAATGAGCAGTTCTTC

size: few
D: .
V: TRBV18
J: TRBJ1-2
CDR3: CASSPDAGLGYTF
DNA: TGTGCCAGCTCACCAGATGCAGGCTTGGGCTACACCTTC

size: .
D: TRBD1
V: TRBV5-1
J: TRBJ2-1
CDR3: CASSSDREGYEQFF
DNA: TGCGCCAGCAGCTCGGACAGGGAAGGTTATGAGCAGTTCTTC

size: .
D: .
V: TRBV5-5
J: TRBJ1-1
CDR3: CASRRVTLNTEAFF
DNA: TGTGCCAGCAGACGGGTCACCCTGAACACTGAAGCTTTCTTT

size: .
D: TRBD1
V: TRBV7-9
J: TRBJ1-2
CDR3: CASSLPGQGGQGYTF
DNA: TGTGCCAGCAGCTTACCGGGACAGGGAGGGCAAGGCTACACCTTC

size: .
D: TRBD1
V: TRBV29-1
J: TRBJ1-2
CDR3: CSVTGGDYGYTF
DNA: TGCAGCGTCACAGGGGGAGACTATGGCTACACCTTC

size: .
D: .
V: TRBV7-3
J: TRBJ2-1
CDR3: CASTRGGGQDNEQFF
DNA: TGTGCCAGCACCCGAGGGGGGGGCCAAGACAATGAGCAGTTCTTC

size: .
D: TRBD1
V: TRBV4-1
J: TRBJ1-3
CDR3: CASSQGQGADGNTIYF
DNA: TGCGCCAGCAGCCAAGGCCAGGGGGCAGATGGAAACACCATATATTTT

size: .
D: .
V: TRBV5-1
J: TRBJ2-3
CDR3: CASSLFSGSRTDTQYF
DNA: TGCGCCAGCAGCTTGTTCTCAGGGTCCCGCACAGATACGCAGTATTTT

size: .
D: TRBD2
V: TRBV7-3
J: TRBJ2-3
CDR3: CASSLTSGGATDTQYF
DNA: TGTGCCAGCAGCCTGACTAGCGGGGGGGCGACAGATACGCAGTATTTT

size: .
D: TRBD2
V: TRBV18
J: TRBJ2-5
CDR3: CASSPLAGVETQYF
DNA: TGTGCCAGCTCACCTCTAGCGGGGGTAGAGACCCAGTACTTC

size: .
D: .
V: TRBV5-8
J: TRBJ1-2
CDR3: CASSSVRGSGYTF
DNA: TGTGCCAGCAGCTCGGTGCGGGGAAGTGGCTACACCTTC

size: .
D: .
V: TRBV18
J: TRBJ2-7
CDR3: CASSPGNRAHEQYF
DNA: TGTGCCAGCTCACCGGGGAACAGGGCCCACGAGCAGTACTTC

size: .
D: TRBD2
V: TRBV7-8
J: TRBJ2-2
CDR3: CASSFRTSPNTGELFF
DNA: TGTGCCAGCAGCTTCCGGACTAGCCCTAACACCGGGGAGCTGTTTTTT

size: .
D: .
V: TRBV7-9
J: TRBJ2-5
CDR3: CASKAGKVRETQYF
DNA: TGTGCCAGCAAGGCAGGGAAGGTGCGAGAGACCCAGTACTTC

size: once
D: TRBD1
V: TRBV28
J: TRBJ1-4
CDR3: CASSLWGTGDEKLFF
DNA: TGTGCCAGCAGTTTATGGGGGACAGGGGATGAAAAACTGTTTTTT

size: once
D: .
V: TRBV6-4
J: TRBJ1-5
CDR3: CASSEGPKQPQHF
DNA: TGTGCCAGCTCGGAGGGGCCTAAACAGCCCCAGCATTTT

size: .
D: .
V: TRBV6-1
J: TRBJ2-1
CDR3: CASSAPDILNEQFF
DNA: TGTGCCAGCAGTGCACCGGACATTTTGAATGAGCAGTTCTTC

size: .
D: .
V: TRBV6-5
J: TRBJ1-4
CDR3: CASSYSTWNGEKLFF
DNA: TGTGCCAGCAGTTACTCGACATGGAATGGGGAAAAACTGTTTTTT

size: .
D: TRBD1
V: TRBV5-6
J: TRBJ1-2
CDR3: CASSPDGQGTREGGYTF
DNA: TGTGCCAGCAGCCCGGACGGACAGGGAACGCGGGAGGGTGGCTACACCTTC

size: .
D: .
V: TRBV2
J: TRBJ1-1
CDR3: CASSALGGGGEAFF
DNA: TGTGCCAGCAGTGCCCTAGGGGGTGGGGGTGAAGCTTTCTTT

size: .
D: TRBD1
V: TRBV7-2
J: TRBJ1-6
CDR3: CASSPESGTGVLFSPLHF
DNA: TGTGCCAGCAGCCCCGAGTCCGGGACAGGGGTCCTATTTTCACCCCTCCACTTT

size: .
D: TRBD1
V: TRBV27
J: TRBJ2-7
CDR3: CASSARTGDYEQYF
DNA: TGTGCCAGCAGTGCCCGGACAGGGGACTACGAGCAGTACTTC

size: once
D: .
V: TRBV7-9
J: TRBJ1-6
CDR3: CASSLAAGELSPLHF
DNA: TGTGCCAGCAGCTTAGCGGCGGGGGAGTTATCACCCCTCCACTTT

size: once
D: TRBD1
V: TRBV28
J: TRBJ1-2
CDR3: CASRNRGLGYTF
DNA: TGTGCCAGCAGGAACAGGGGGCTCGGCTACACCTTC

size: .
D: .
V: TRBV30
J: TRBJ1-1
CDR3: CAWSVAGFTEAFF
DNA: TGTGCCTGGAGTGTAGCGGGTTTCACTGAAGCTTTCTTT